The text below deals with one T cell receptor beta chain. This record belongs to a study of blood T cell repertoires in COVID-19. The protocol was immunoSEQ multiplex PCR, while the TCRdb copy is restricted to in-frame clones and leaves out a portion. This table has tens of thousands of clones, around 86% appearing once. The ends were cut back, 1 base at V and 0 bases at J, with 7 bases in the middle. Germline CDR1 and CDR2: SNHLY and FYNNEI. The CDR3 totals 15 residues. This receptor was obtained from a human donor with acute or convalescent COVID-19. The donor label of this sample is uncertain. V gene TRBV2 combines with J gene TRBJ2-1; D is undetermined. Input material: peripheral blood. Here the CDR3 reads CASSEGQISYNEQFF. The CDR3 nucleotides are TGTGCCAGCAGTGAAGGTCAGATCTCCTACAATGAGCAGTTCTTC.